This T cell receptor beta chain was found in a study of human T cells and chemical hapten exposure. The junction had 9 bases not matched to a gene; V was cut back by 3 bases and J by 2 bases. Per the germline V gene, CDR1 is SGHDT and CDR2 is YYEEEE. CDR3 size: 16 residues. TCRdb re-analysed the RACE reads in MiXCR, keeping a single row per CDR3 protein. The sample includes 150,000 to 200,000 distinct CDR3 sequences, about 14% of them seen just once. In this sample, this clonotype turned up a few times. The sample's time point: patch test 1, 2 weeks after DPC sensitization. Treatment here: therapeutic diphenylcyclopropenone sensitization with weekly scalp DPC.

This specimen consisted of whole blood, obtained in connection with sensitization to the hapten diphenylcyclopropenone (DPC). V and J are TRBV5-6 and TRBJ2-3; 7 bases agree with TRBD2. The receptor was isolated from a woman aged 25 to 39 with alopecia areata. Some clones in this sample may be carry-over from other donors' samples. CDR3 region: CASSSGLRGNTDTQYF. The CDR3 DNA follows: TGTGCCAGCAGCTCGGGACTACGGGGAAACACAGATACGCAGTATTTT.